This T cell receptor beta chain was identified in a study of cytomegalovirus exposure and HLA in healthy donors. Whole-study context: Assignment to the Caucasian-associated ancestry cluster applied to more than 75% of the roughly 420 genotyped donors.

V was trimmed by 8 bases and J by 6 bases, leaving 26 bases between them. The CDR3 runs to 17 residues. In germline, CDR1 is LNHDA, CDR2 SQIVND (reference sequence). General study findings and limits: Associated with cytomegalovirus, according to the listing, were some 180 TCR beta chains.

The PCR ran on 60 Vbeta and 13 Jbeta primers. The table came from immunoSEQ multiplex PCR; TCRdb's copy has only in-frame clones and leaves some out. The sample lists 150,000 or so clones, 72% occurring once. A word on this clone: Its target is not known.

The sequence came from a human donor in good health. The sequenced material came from PBMCs. V and J are TRBV19 and TRBJ2-1, with a possible D match to TRBD2 (7 bases). The CDR3 protein is CASARGGARGMGNEQFF. DNA of the CDR3: TGTGCCAGTGCGAGGGGGGGGGCCAGGGGTATGGGCAATGAGCAGTTCTTC. The full variable domain, completed using reference TRBV19 and TRBJ2-1, is DGGITQSPKYLFRKEGQNVTLSCEQNLNHDAMYWYRQDPGQGLRLIYYSQIVNDFQKGDIAEGYSVSREKKESFPLTVTSAQKNPTAFYLCASARGGARGMGNEQFFGPGTRLTVL.